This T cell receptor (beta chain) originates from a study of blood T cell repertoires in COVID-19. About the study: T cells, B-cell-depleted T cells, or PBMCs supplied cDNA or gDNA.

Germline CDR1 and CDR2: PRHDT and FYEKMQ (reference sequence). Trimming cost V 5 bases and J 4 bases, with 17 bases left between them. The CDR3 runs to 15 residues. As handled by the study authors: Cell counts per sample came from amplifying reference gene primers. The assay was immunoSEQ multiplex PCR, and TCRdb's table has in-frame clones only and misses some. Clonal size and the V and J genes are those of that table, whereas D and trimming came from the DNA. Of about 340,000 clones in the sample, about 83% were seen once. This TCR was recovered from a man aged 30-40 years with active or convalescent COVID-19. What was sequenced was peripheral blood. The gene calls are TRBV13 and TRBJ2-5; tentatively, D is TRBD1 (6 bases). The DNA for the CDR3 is TGTGCCAGCAGCCAACCGGGTACAGGGAGAGAGACCCAGTACTTC. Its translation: CASSQPGTGRETQYF.